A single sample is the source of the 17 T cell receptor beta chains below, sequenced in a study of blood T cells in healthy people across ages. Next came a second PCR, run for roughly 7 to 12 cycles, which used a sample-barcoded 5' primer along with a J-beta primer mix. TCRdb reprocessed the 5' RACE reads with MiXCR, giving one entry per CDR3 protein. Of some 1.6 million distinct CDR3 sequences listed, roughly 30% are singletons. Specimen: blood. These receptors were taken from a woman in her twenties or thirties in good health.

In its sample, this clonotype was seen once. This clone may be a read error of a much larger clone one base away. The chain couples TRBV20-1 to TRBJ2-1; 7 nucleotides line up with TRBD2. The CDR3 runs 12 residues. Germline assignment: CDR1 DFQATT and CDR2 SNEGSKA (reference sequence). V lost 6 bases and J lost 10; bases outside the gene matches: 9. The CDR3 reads CSACGEGYEQFF. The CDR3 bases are TGCAGTGCCTGTGGGGAGGGCTACGAGCAGTTCTTC.

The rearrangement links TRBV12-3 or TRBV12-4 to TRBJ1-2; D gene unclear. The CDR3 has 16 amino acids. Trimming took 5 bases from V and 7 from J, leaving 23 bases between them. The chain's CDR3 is CASSPGPTGITGGYTF. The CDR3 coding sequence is TGTGCCAGCAGTCCTGGCCCCACGGGGATCACTGGTGGCTACACCTTC.

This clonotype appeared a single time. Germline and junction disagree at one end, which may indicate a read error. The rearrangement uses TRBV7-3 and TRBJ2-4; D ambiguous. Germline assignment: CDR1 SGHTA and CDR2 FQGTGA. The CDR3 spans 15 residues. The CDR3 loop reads CACSLVFGAKNIQYF. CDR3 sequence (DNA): TGTGCCTGCAGCTTAGTTTTCGGAGCCAAAAACATTCAGTACTTC.

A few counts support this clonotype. DNA for the CDR3: TGCAGCGTTGATCTGTGGGCCCGGGATGAGCAGTTCTTC. Translated: CSVDLWARDEQFF. This rearrangement joins TRBV29-1 to TRBJ2-1, with D hard to call. The CDR3 sequence is 13 residues long. V lost 3 bases to trimming and J lost 8 bases, with 14 bases between them. The germline gives CDR1 SQVTM, CDR2 ANQGSEA.

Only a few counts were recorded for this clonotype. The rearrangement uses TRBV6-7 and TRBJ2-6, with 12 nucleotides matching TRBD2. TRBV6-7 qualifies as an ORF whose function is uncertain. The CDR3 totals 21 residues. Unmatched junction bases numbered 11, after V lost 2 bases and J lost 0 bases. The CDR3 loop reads CASSYPRGLAGQISGANVLTF. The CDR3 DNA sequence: TGTGCCAGCAGTTACCCTCGGGGACTAGCGGGTCAAATCTCTGGGGCCAACGTCCTGACTTTC.

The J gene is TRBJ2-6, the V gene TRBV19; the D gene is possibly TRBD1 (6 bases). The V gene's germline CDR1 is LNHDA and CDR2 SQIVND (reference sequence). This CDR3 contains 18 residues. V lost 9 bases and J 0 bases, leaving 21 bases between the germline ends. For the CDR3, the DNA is TGTGCCAGGCCGACCGGACAGACAATCTACTCTGGGGCCAACGTCCTGACTTTC. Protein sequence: CARPTGQTIYSGANVLTF.

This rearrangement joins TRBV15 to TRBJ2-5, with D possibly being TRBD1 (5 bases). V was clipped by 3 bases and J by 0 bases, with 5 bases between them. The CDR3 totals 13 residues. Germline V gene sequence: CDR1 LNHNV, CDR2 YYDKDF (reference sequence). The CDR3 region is CATSRTDQETQYF. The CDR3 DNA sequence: TGTGCCACCAGCAGGACAGACCAAGAGACCCAGTACTTC.

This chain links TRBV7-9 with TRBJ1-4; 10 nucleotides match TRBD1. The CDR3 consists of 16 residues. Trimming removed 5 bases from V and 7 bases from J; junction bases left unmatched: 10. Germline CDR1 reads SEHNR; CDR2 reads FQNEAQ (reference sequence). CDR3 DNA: TGTGCCAGCAGCCCAGGACAGGGGGTATTAAGTGAAAAACTGTTTTTT. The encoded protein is CASSPGQGVLSEKLFF.

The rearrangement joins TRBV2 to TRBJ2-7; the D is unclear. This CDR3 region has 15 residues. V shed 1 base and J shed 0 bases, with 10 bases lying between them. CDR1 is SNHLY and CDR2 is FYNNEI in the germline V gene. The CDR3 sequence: CASSEDGTSSYEQYF. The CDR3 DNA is TGTGCCAGCAGTGAAGACGGAACCAGCTCCTACGAGCAGTACTTC.

CDR3 in amino acids: CASSFPEGEASGSWEQYF. The DNA of the CDR3 is TGCGCCAGCAGCTTTCCTGAGGGGGAAGCTAGCGGGAGTTGGGAGCAGTACTTC. The rearrangement uses TRBV5-1 and TRBJ2-7; 10 bases align to TRBD2. The ends lost 2 bases at V and 7 bases at J; junction bases unmatched: 18. Germline V lookup: CDR1 SGHRS, CDR2 YFSETQ. CDR3 length: 18 residues.

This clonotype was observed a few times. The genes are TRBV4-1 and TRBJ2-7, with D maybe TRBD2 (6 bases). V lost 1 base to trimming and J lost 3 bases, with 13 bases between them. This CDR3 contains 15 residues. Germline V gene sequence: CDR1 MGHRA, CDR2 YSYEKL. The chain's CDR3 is CASSQGRLGVYEQYF. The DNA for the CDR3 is TGCGCCAGCAGCCAAGGCCGACTAGGAGTCTACGAGCAGTACTTC.

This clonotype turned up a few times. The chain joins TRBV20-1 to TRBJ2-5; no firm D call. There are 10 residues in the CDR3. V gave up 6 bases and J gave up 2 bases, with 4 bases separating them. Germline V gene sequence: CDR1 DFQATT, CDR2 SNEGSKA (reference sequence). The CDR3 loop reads CSADQETQYF. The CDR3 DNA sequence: TGCAGTGCAGATCAAGAGACCCAGTACTTC.

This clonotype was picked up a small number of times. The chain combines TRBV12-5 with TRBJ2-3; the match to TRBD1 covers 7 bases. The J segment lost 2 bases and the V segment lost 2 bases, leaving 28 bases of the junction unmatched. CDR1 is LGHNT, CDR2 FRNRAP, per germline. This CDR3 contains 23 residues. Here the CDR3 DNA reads TGTGCTAGTGGTTTGCCCCCGAAGAAGACAGGGTCGCTTCATCAGCTAGACACAGATACGCAGTATTTT. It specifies CASGLPPKKTGSLHQLDTDTQYF.

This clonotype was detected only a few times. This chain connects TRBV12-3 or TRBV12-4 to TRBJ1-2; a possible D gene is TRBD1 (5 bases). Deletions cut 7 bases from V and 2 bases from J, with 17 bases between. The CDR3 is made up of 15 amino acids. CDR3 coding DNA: TGTGCCAGCACTGCGGCGGGGCAGCTAAACTATGGCTACACCTTC. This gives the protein CASTAAGQLNYGYTF.

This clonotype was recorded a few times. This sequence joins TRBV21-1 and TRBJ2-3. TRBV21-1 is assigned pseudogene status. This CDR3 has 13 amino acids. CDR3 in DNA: TGTGCCAGCAGCAAATTGATCACAGATACGCAGTATTTT. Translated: CASSKLITDTQYF.

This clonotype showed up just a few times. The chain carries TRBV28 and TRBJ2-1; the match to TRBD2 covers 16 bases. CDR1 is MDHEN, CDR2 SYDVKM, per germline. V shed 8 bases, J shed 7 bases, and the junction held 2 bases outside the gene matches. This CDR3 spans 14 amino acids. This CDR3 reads CASGTSGRVNEQFF. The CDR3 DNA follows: TGTGCCAGCGGGACTAGCGGGAGGGTGAATGAGCAGTTCTTC.

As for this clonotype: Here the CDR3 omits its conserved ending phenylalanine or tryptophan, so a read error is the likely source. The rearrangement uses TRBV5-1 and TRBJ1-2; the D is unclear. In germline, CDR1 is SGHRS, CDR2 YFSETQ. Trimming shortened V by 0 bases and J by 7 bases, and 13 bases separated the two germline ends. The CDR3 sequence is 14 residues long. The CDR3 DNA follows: TGCGCCAGCAGCTTGGGAAGAGACCTGCGTGGCTACACCGTC. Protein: CASSLGRDLRGYTV.